This TCR beta chain was sequenced during a study of OX40 agonist ivuxolimab in advanced cancers. A note on the overall study: The costimulatory receptor OX40 (CD134) was targeted by ivuxolimab, a fully human IgG2 agonistic monoclonal antibody. Peripheral TCRbeta sequencing was intended to test whether TCR sequence diversity was altered and clonal T-cell expansion was caused by ivuxolimab. In the dose-escalation cohort, 65% to 90% of patients were male, and the mean age was roughly 60 years, with a range of 23 to 79. Patients were allowed to have had prior anti-PD-1, anti-PD-L1 or anti-CTLA-4 therapy, and approximately 40% of the dose-escalation patients had previously received checkpoint inhibitors. Intravenous ivuxolimab was administered to patients every 2 weeks at six dose levels: 0.01, 0.1, 0.3, 1.5, 3 and 10 mg/kg. Partial responses occurred in three dose-escalation patients: two with cutaneous melanoma and one with hepatocellular carcinoma. The monotherapy dose-escalation portion (N = 52 patients) of the phase I ivuxolimab trial is reported in the paper. Of the 50 or so patients in dose escalation, around 19 had hepatocellular carcinoma, some 15 had melanoma, 9 had renal cell carcinoma and 9 had head and neck cancer. Results and caveats for the whole study, not just this receptor: Low levels of normalized T-cell clonal expansion were also seen in some patients who did not respond. The antigen specificity of the clonally expanded peripheral T cells was not determined. After ivuxolimab, CD8+ T cells had more expanded clones than CD4+ T cells on average. At doses of 0.1 to 3.0 mg/kg, clonal expansion of both CD4+ and CD8+ blood T cells was observed from baseline to week 6. In partial responders in the 0.1-3.0 mg/kg groups, normalized peripheral clonal expansion was found to be among the lowest, especially among CD8+ T cells.

The trial excluded patients who had a history of autoimmune disease or were on systemic immunosuppression. Peripheral blood for TCR sequencing was collected from all dose cohorts at baseline, on cycle 4 day 1, and on cycle 7 day 1. The samples were drawn from a first-in-human, open-label, multicenter phase I dose-escalation trial of ivuxolimab. Adults with locally advanced or metastatic head and neck squamous cell, hepatocellular, melanoma or renal cell carcinoma were enrolled in the trial. Before TCR sequencing, CD4+ T cells and CD8+ T cells were sorted from peripheral blood as separate populations. Trimming accounts for 4 bases at V and 4 bases at J, while the number of junction bases matched to no gene is 9. Measured from the cysteine to the phenylalanine, the CDR3 is 16 residues long. The sequence is cut down to CDR3 DNA, 48 bases in frame from base 1. CDR1 MDHEN and CDR2 SYDVKM are derived from the germline V gene.

For sequencing of the TCRbeta CDR3 region, genomic DNA was extracted from the sorted cells. The immunoSEQ Assay was used to sequence the TCRbeta CDR3 regions. TCRdb took this table from immuneACCESS and kept in-frame rearrangements with V and J called. Such tables lack part of the clones; where checked against another copy, unresolved V genes explain under half of the gap, and the rest is unexplained. Present in this sample are some 2,900 clones, over 55% of which were seen just once. Of the sample, roughly 25% is held by the ten largest clones. On this clone: Its antigen is still unknown. Base qualities are not recorded, but no much larger clone differs from it by a single base.

This chain joins TRBV28 to TRBJ2-1; the junction holds 8 bases that match TRBD2. Sequenced material: CD4+ or CD8+ T cells sorted from blood, taken in a trial of the OX40 agonist ivuxolimab. The clonotype originates from an adult with an advanced solid tumor such as melanoma, head and neck, liver or kidney cancer. For the CDR3, the sequence is CASSSPLADIYNEQFF. The DNA reads TGTGCCAGCAGTTCTCCACTAGCGGACATTTACAATGAGCAGTTCTTC.